The 27 T cell receptor beta chains in this list originate from one sample, sequenced in a study of cytotoxic CD8 clonotypes in ibrutinib-treated CLL (dated by TCRdb to the early 2020s). The time point label of this sample denotes: progressive disease on ibrutinib. The library was produced with the immunoSEQ multiplex PCR assay. TCRdb's version of the immuneACCESS table is confined to in-frame rearrangements and falls short of the full clone set. An unresolved V gene accounts for under half of the shortfall where checked; the remainder is of unknown origin. Counted in this sample were around 41,000 clones; around 70% of them appeared once. The ten largest account for about 9.5% of the sample. Sequenced here: PBMCs, sampled at disease progression, from a patient treated with ibrutinib. These receptors all come from a human donor with chronic lymphocytic leukemia.

This sequence joins TRBV10-3 and TRBJ2-3; 8 positions match TRBD2. The V gene end was trimmed by 2 bases and the J gene end by 1 base; junction bases not matched to a gene: 2. The CDR3 sequence is 15 residues long. Per germline, CDR1 ENHRY and CDR2 SYGVKD. This CDR3 reads CAISEETSGTDTQYF. In DNA, the CDR3 is TGTGCCATCAGTGAGGAGACTAGCGGCACAGATACGCAGTATTTT.

This clone was counted between two and nine times. The rearrangement links TRBV6-5 to TRBJ2-5, with 7 bases fitting TRBD2. CDR3 size: 16 residues. Germline lookup yields CDR1 MNHEY and CDR2 SVGAGI. The J segment lost 0 bases and the V segment lost 0 bases, leaving 4 bases of the junction unmatched. DNA of the CDR3: TGTGCCAGCAGTTACTCGTCGACTAGCCACCAAGAGACCCAGTACTTC. Protein sequence: CASSYSSTSHQETQYF.

The chain recombines TRBV4-1 with TRBJ1-1; a weak D match, TRBD1 (6 bases). V dropped 0 bases and J dropped 1 base, with 18 bases sitting between them. The CDR3 has 18 amino acids. Germline V CDR1 and CDR2: MGHRA, YSYEKL. The CDR3 here is CASSQDLGGLRGNTEAFF. As DNA, the CDR3 is TGCGCCAGCAGCCAAGATCTGGGGGGGCTTCGTGGGAACACTGAAGCTTTCTTT.

The rearrangement links TRBV10-3 to TRBJ1-2; the D gene is possibly TRBD1 (5 bases). CDR1 ENHRY and CDR2 SYGVKD come from the germline V gene. CDR3 size: 13 residues. Trimming left V 10 bases short and J 8 bases short, with 20 bases between. In DNA, the CDR3 is TGTGCCACCACAGGCGGCCCTGAGCCCGGCTACACCTTC. This translates into CATTGGPEPGYTF.

J is TRBJ2-1 and V is TRBV7-9; tentative D call: TRBD2 (6 bases). Deletions cut 4 bases from V and 3 bases from J, with 13 bases between. The CDR3 is 15 amino acids. The germline gives CDR1 SEHNR, CDR2 FQNEAQ (reference sequence). CDR3 DNA sequence: TGTGCCAGCAGCTATTTCAGGGACTTCTACAATGAGCAGTTCTTC. Protein: CASSYFRDFYNEQFF.

The rearrangement links TRBV6-5 to TRBJ1-1; TRBD1 agrees at 8 bases. The CDR3 sequence is 15 residues long. CDR1 is MNHEY, CDR2 SVGAGI, per germline. V shed 2 bases and J 5 bases; nucleotides not matched to a gene: 7. CDR3 protein: CASSYRGQGWTEAFF. Here the CDR3 DNA reads TGTGCCAGCAGTTACCGTGGACAGGGATGGACTGAAGCTTTCTTT.

The chain joins TRBV10-1 to TRBJ1-1; the D gene is possibly TRBD1 (5 bases). Trimming took off 0 bases at V and 5 bases at J, with 7 bases between the two ends. This CDR3 has 13 residues. Germline loops: CDR1 WNHNN, CDR2 SYGVQD (reference sequence). The DNA for the CDR3 is TGCGCCAGCAGTGAGTCGACAGAGACTGAAGCTTTCTTT. Translating it yields CASSESTETEAFF.

The chain joins TRBV15 to TRBJ1-1, with D tentatively TRBD1 (6 bases). Trimming left V 5 bases short and J 1 base short, with 23 bases between. The CDR3 contains 18 residues. Germline loops: CDR1 LNHNV, CDR2 YYDKDF (reference sequence). The CDR3 loop is CATSSITRGGFWNTEAFF. CDR3 nucleotide sequence: TGTGCCACCAGCTCAATCACCAGGGGTGGCTTTTGGAACACTGAAGCTTTCTTT.

The chain couples TRBV13 to TRBJ1-1; D is uncertain. Germline V gene lookup returns CDR1 PRHDT and CDR2 FYEKMQ (reference sequence). This CDR3 is built from 15 residues. Trimming took off 5 bases at V and 4 bases at J, with 17 bases between the two ends. CDR3 region: CASSHRTAWGTEAFF. CDR3 DNA: TGTGCCAGCAGCCACCGAACAGCCTGGGGCACTGAAGCTTTCTTT.

This chain uses TRBV19 with TRBJ2-5; a weak D match, TRBD1 (6 bases). V lost 5 bases, J lost 5 bases, and 21 bases lay in between. The CDR3 sequence is 16 residues long. Germline lookup yields CDR1 LNHDA and CDR2 SQIVND (reference sequence). Written as DNA, the CDR3 is TGTGCCAGTAGTCCCAGAACCAGGGGTCCAAGGGAGACCCAGTACTTC. Amino acids: CASSPRTRGPRETQYF.

The J gene is TRBJ1-3, the V gene TRBV13; D is perhaps TRBD1 (6 bases). The V and J ends lost 2 bases and 2 bases respectively, with 10 bases between them. CDR3 size: 15 residues. Germline V gene data show CDR1 as PRHDT and CDR2 as FYEKMQ (reference sequence). In DNA, the CDR3 is TGTGCCAGCAGCTTACCCAGGGGCCCTGGAAACACCATATATTTT. Its protein is CASSLPRGPGNTIYF.

The chain uses TRBV7-9 and TRBJ2-5, with 7 bases matching TRBD2. Germline V gene data show CDR1 as SEHNR and CDR2 as FQNEAQ (reference sequence). J lost 4 bases, V lost 0 bases, and 17 bases had no gene match. The CDR3 is made up of 19 amino acids. The CDR3 sequence is CASSLANYIRTRSLETQYF. CDR3 sequence (DNA): TGTGCCAGCAGCTTAGCGAACTACATCCGGACTAGATCCTTAGAGACCCAGTACTTC.

The chain couples TRBV23-1 to TRBJ1-3, with a tentative D call TRBD1 (5 bases). TRBV23-1 is an ORF, with its function uncertain. The CDR3 length is 18 residues. Trimming stripped 2 bases from V and 0 bases from J, with 17 bases between. CDR3 DNA sequence: TGCGCCAGCAGTCAACCGGACGAGGTAAGGGGCTCTGGAAACACCATATATTTT. It translates to CASSQPDEVRGSGNTIYF.

J is TRBJ2-5 and V is TRBV7-8; 7 positions agree with TRBD2. Germline values: CDR1 SGHVS, CDR2 FQNEAQ. With 1 base clipped from V and 2 bases from J, the junction kept 4 bases outside the gene matches. This CDR3 comprises 15 residues. CDR3: CASSLGAGTQETQYF. The CDR3, as DNA: TGTGCCAGCAGCTTAGGAGCGGGAACTCAAGAGACCCAGTACTTC.

V and J are TRBV10-3 and TRBJ2-7; 13 nucleotides align to TRBD2. V dropped 8 bases and J dropped 6; count of bases not matched to a gene: 4. CDR3 length: 13 residues. Germline V CDR1 and CDR2: ENHRY, SYGVKD. The CDR3 loop reads CAIRGLAGLEQYF. The CDR3 DNA sequence: TGTGCCATCCGGGGACTAGCGGGACTCGAGCAGTACTTC.

This clone was seen a few times. It may be a read error: a sequence one base away is much more abundant. Within the sample, other DNA sequences also encode this same CDR3. The CDR3 is CSARSYEQYF. The CDR3 region has the DNA TGCAGTGCTAGGTCGTACGAGCAGTACTTC. The chain uses TRBV20-1 and TRBJ2-7; D unresolved. Deletions cut 3 bases from V and 4 bases from J, with 4 bases between. The germline gives CDR1 DFQATT, CDR2 SNEGSKA (reference sequence). The CDR3 contains 10 residues.

The rearrangement uses TRBV5-4 and TRBJ2-5; possible D gene TRBD2, 5 bases. The CDR3 has 15 residues. Germline values: CDR1 SGHNT, CDR2 YYREEE (reference sequence). V was shortened by 9 bases and J by 4 bases, with 22 bases between the two germline ends. The CDR3 loop reads CATRRQNGMGETQYF. The CDR3 nucleotides are TGTGCCACCCGCCGCCAAAACGGGATGGGAGAGACCCAGTACTTC.

For the CDR3, the DNA is TGTGCCAGCAGCGCGGGAATCGACGAGCAGTACTTC. Its protein is CASSAGIDEQYF. The V gene is TRBV7-9, the J gene TRBJ2-7, with a tentative D call TRBD2 (6 bases). Trimming took off 5 bases at V and 5 bases at J, with 10 bases between the two ends. Germline assignment: CDR1 SEHNR and CDR2 FQNEAQ (reference sequence). The length of the CDR3 is 12 residues. Complete variable domain (other parts from reference TRBV7-9 and TRBJ2-7): DTGVSQNPRHKITKRGQNVTFRCDPISEHNRLYWYRQTLGQGPEFLTYFQNEAQLEKSRLLSDRFSAERPKGSFSTLEIQRTEQGDSAMYLCASSAGIDEQYFGPGTRLTVT.

The chain joins TRBV6-5 to TRBJ2-5; 8 bases line up with TRBD2. The germline V gene has CDR1 MNHEY and CDR2 SVGAGI. Trimming at V came to 5 bases and at J to 4 bases, leaving 9 bases not matched to a gene. This CDR3 is built from 15 residues. The CDR3 DNA reads TGTGCCAGCAGTCCTATGGGACTAGGAGGAGAGACCCAGTACTTC. Protein: CASSPMGLGGETQYF.

The gene calls are TRBV7-8 and TRBJ2-2; 11 bases fit TRBD2. CDR1 and CDR2 from the germline V gene are SGHVS and FQNEAQ. The CDR3 spans 17 residues. V gave up 1 base and J gave up 5 bases; unmatched junction bases: 6. In nucleotides, the CDR3 is TGTGCCAGCAGCTTAGTACTCCGGACTAGCGGGACCGGGGAGCTGTTTTTT. This gives the protein CASSLVLRTSGTGELFF. Full variable domain (outside the CDR3, taken from reference TRBV7-8 and TRBJ2-2): GAGVSQSPRYKVAKRGQDVALRCDPISGHVSLFWYQQALGQGPEFLTYFQNEAQLDKSGLPSDRFFAERPEGSVSTLKIQRTQQEDSAVYLCASSLVLRTSGTGELFFGEGSRLTVL.

The rearrangement links TRBV19 to TRBJ2-1; 7 bases align to TRBD2. V lost 4 bases and J lost 0; bases outside the gene matches: 6. This CDR3 spans 16 amino acids. CDR1 LNHDA and CDR2 SQIVND come from the germline V gene (reference sequence). The DNA of the CDR3 is TGTGCCAGTAGTAAGGTACTAGCGAGCTCCTACAATGAGCAGTTCTTC. Amino acids: CASSKVLASSYNEQFF.

This clone was detected only once. This sequence joins TRBV29-1 and TRBJ2-2; the D gene could be TRBD1 or TRBD2 (5 bases each). V lost 5 bases to trimming and J lost 0 bases, with 10 bases between them. CDR1 and CDR2 from the germline V gene are SQVTM and ANQGSEA. CDR3 length equals 14 residues. In DNA, the CDR3 is TGCAGCGTTTCGCAGGGAGCGAACACCGGGGAGCTGTTTTTT. Its protein product is CSVSQGANTGELFF.

The CDR3 here is CASSIGIRGYGYTF. CDR3 DNA: TGTGCCAGTAGTATAGGGATTCGGGGCTATGGCTACACCTTC. The genes are TRBV19 and TRBJ1-2; D is undetermined. The CDR3 is 14 amino acids. Germline V gene data show CDR1 as LNHDA and CDR2 as SQIVND (reference sequence). V lost 1 base and J lost 4, with 10 bases in between.

The rearrangement links TRBV7-9 to TRBJ1-2, with D possibly matching TRBD1 (5 bases). This CDR3 comprises 12 residues. The V end lost 1 base, the J end lost 14 bases, and 14 bases lay between the germline ends. Germline assignment: CDR1 SEHNR and CDR2 FQNEAQ (reference sequence). The CDR3, as DNA: TGTGCCAGCAGCTTAGACCAACGGGGCGGGACCTTC. Residues: CASSLDQRGGTF.

This rearrangement joins TRBV6-1 to TRBJ2-2; no clear D. CDR1 is MNHNS and CDR2 is SASEGT in the germline V gene. V lost 8 bases and J lost 4, with 8 bases in between. The CDR3 runs 12 residues. CDR3 nucleotide sequence: TGTGCCAGCTCGGACGGCACCGGGGAGCTGTTTTTT. It encodes CASSDGTGELFF.

This clone was seen more than once but under ten times. This chain uses TRBV19 with TRBJ1-5; D gene uncertain. CDR3 length: 15 residues. The V end was cut by 6 bases, the J end by 2 bases, with 14 bases between. CDR1 and CDR2 (germline): LNHDA, SQIVND (reference sequence). DNA for the CDR3: TGTGCCAGTAGCCAAGGAGAGGTGGGCAATCAGCCCCAGCATTTT. Translating it yields CASSQGEVGNQPQHF.

V usage is TRBV11-3 and J usage is TRBJ2-3, with a tentative D call TRBD2 (5 bases). The germline gives CDR1 SGHNT, CDR2 YENEEA. V lost 3 bases, J lost 0 bases, and 10 bases lay in between. This CDR3 contains 15 residues. The CDR3 DNA sequence: TGTGCCAGCAGCTTGGACTGGAGAAGCACAGATACGCAGTATTTT. Protein sequence: CASSLDWRSTDTQYF.